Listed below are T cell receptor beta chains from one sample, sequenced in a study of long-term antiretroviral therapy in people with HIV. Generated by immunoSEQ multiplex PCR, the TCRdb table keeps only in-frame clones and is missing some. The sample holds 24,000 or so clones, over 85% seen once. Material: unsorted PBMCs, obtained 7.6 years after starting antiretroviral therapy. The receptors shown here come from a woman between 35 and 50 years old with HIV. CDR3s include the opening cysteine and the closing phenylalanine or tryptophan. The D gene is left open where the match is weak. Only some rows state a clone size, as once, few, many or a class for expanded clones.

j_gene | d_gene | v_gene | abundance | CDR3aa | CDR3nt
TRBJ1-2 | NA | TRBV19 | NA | CASDGGFGTLTSYGYTF | TGTGCCAGTGACGGTGGCTTTGGGACGTTAACGAGCTATGGCTACACCTTC
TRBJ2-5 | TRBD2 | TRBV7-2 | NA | CASREGRGTSDLRGETQYF | TGTGCCAGCAGAGAGGGCCGAGGGACTAGCGACCTTCGGGGGGAGACCCAGTACTTC
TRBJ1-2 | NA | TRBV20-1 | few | CSAGTVYGYTF | TGCAGTGCGGGGACTGTGTATGGCTACACCTTC
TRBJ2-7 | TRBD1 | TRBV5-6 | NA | CASSWMTGPYEQYF | TGTGCCAGCAGCTGGATGACAGGGCCCTACGAGCAGTACTTC
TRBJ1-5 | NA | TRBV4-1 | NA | CASSQEGGFQPQHF | TGCGCCAGCAGCCAAGAAGGGGGTTTTCAGCCCCAGCATTTT
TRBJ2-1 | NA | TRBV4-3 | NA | CASSQVYDQPLYNEQFF | TGCGCCAGCAGCCAAGTATATGACCAACCATTATACAATGAGCAGTTCTTC
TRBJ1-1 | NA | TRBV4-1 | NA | CASSQDSGLGMNTEAFF | TGCGCCAGCAGCCAAGATTCAGGGTTGGGAATGAACACTGAAGCTTTCTTT
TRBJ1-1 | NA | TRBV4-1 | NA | CASSQDKGRTEAFF | TGCGCCAGCAGCCAAGATAAGGGAAGGACTGAAGCTTTCTTT
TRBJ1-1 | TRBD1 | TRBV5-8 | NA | CASSAGQGRVWAFF | TGTGCCAGCAGCGCCGGACAGGGGCGGGTATGGGCTTTCTTT
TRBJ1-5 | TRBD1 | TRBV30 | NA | CAWSSPGQGDQPQHF | TGTGCCTGGAGTTCCCCAGGACAGGGGGATCAGCCCCAGCATTTT
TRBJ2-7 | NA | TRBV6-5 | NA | CASSYQSRPSYEQYF | TGTGCCAGCAGTTACCAGTCTAGGCCGTCCTACGAGCAGTACTTC
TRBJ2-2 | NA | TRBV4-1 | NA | CASSQRGLVDTGELFF | TGCGCCAGCAGCCAAAGGGGGTTAGTAGACACCGGGGAGCTGTTTTTT
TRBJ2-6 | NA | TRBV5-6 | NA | CASSPEVGANVLTF | TGTGCCAGCAGCCCGGAGGTTGGGGCCAACGTCCTGACTTTC